The next 24 T cell receptor beta chains were all read from a single sample in a study of blood T cell repertoires in COVID-19. The method was immunoSEQ multiplex PCR; TCRdb's version includes in-frame clones alone and lacks a portion of them. Of about 400,000 clones listed, around 90% are singletons. The sample taken for sequencing was PBMCs or T cells enriched from blood (not recorded which). All receptors come from a woman in her thirties or forties with acute COVID-19.

This chain connects TRBV5-1 to TRBJ2-3, with 8 bases that match TRBD1. The germline V gene has CDR1 SGHRS and CDR2 YFSETQ. J lost 3 bases, V lost 1 base, and 7 bases had no gene match. The CDR3 sequence is 16 residues long. CDR3 in DNA: TGCGCCAGCAGCTTGTCCGAACAGGGGGATACAGATACGCAGTATTTT. It encodes CASSLSEQGDTDTQYF.

The chain has TRBV7-2 and TRBJ1-1; D may be TRBD1 (6 bases). Germline CDR1 SGHTA, CDR2 FQGNSA. V was clipped by 6 bases and J by 5 bases, with 16 bases between them. CDR3 length: 14 residues. CDR3 region: CASRPAGARTEAFF. The CDR3 coding sequence is TGTGCCAGCAGACCTGCGGGGGCGAGGACTGAAGCTTTCTTT.

This chain links TRBV6-2 or TRBV6-3 with TRBJ2-2; D uncertain. Germline CDR1 and CDR2: MNHEY and SVGEGT. CDR3 size: 14 residues. V dropped 3 bases and J dropped 1 base, with 6 bases sitting between them. CDR3 nucleotides: TGTGCCAGCAGTTATCGGGTGAACACCGGGGAGCTGTTTTTT. It yields the protein CASSYRVNTGELFF.

This chain uses TRBV6-5 with TRBJ1-5, with 9 positions matching TRBD1. J gave up 1 base and V 5 bases, and 3 bases lay outside the gene matches. Germline lookup yields CDR1 MNHEY and CDR2 SVGAGI. The CDR3 consists of 15 residues. DNA for the CDR3: TGTGCCAGCAGTACGGACAGGGGCAGCAATCAGCCCCAGCATTTT. This sequence encodes CASSTDRGSNQPQHF.

Only a few counts were recorded for this clone. The chain combines TRBV3-1 (or the pseudogene TRBV3-2) with TRBJ2-5; D is perhaps TRBD2 (6 bases). Germline V gene lookup returns CDR1 LGHDT and CDR2 YNNKEL (reference sequence). The germline V and J ends were trimmed by 4 bases and 3 bases, with 9 bases remaining between them. This CDR3 has 13 residues. The CDR3 here is CASSREREETQYF. For the CDR3, the DNA is TGTGCCAGCAGCCGGGAGCGGGAAGAGACCCAGTACTTC.

The chain employs TRBV18 and TRBJ1-2, with D uncertain. The germline V gene encodes CDR1 KGHSH and CDR2 LQKENI. This CDR3 is 14 amino acids long. Trimming left V 2 bases short and J 6 bases short, with 13 bases between. The CDR3 DNA follows: TGTGCCAGCTCACCAAGCGGGGAATCCCATGGCTACACCTTC. It is translated as CASSPSGESHGYTF.

The genes are TRBV4-1 and TRBJ2-7, with D maybe TRBD2 (6 bases). The CDR3 spans 16 residues. Looked up from germline, CDR1 is MGHRA and CDR2 is YSYEKL. With 1 base removed from V and 0 bases from J, the gap between germline ends came to 13 bases. Here the CDR3 DNA reads TGCGCCAGCAGCCAAGGCGGGGTGACTTTCTCCTACGAGCAGTACTTC. It is translated as CASSQGGVTFSYEQYF.

The V and J genes are TRBV5-1 and TRBJ2-5; 9 bases align to TRBD1. CDR3 length: 15 amino acids. Looked up from germline, CDR1 is SGHRS and CDR2 is YFSETQ. J gave up 4 bases and V 4 bases, and 8 bases lay outside the gene matches. Written as DNA, the CDR3 is TGCGCCAGCAGCCCTGGGACAGGGTCTGGAGAGACCCAGTACTTC. Translated: CASSPGTGSGETQYF.

The chain uses TRBV19 and TRBJ2-3; D gene uncertain. In germline, CDR1 is LNHDA, CDR2 SQIVND (reference sequence). The CDR3 sequence is 15 residues long. Trimming left V 2 bases short and J 0 bases short, with 9 bases between. The CDR3: CASSIILVSTDTQYF. The CDR3 DNA reads TGTGCCAGTAGTATAATACTGGTAAGCACAGATACGCAGTATTTT.

The rearrangement links TRBV5-1 to TRBJ1-6, with 12 bases lining up with TRBD1. The V segment lost 1 base and the J segment 7 bases; nucleotides outside the gene matches: 3. CDR3 length: 16 amino acids. CDR1 and CDR2 from the germline V gene are SGHRS and YFSETQ. The CDR3 here is CASSLRDRGRNSPLHF. CDR3 DNA sequence: TGCGCCAGCAGCTTGCGGGACAGGGGGCGGAATTCACCCCTCCACTTT. The full variable domain, its missing parts supplied by reference TRBV5-1 and TRBJ1-6, is KAGVTQTPRYLIKTRGQQVTLSCSPISGHRSVSWYQQTPGQGLQFLFEYFSETQRNKGNFPGRFSGRQFSNSRSEMNVSTLELGDSALYLCASSLRDRGRNSPLHFGNGTRLTVT.

The chain links TRBV6-5 to TRBJ2-5; 7 bases align to TRBD2. Germline V gives CDR1 MNHEY, CDR2 SVGAGI. The CDR3 spans 14 residues. The V segment lost 2 bases and the J segment 4 bases; nucleotides outside the gene matches: 4. CDR3 protein: CASSYREAGETQYF. The CDR3 bases are TGTGCCAGCAGTTACCGGGAGGCGGGAGAGACCCAGTACTTC.

This chain uses TRBV5-4 with TRBJ1-3; D not resolved. This CDR3 spans 18 amino acids. Germline CDR1 reads SGHNT; CDR2 reads YYREEE (reference sequence). The V end lost 0 bases, the J end lost 0 bases, and 16 bases lay between the germline ends. CDR3 loop: CASSLVPRRISSGNTIYF. In DNA form, the CDR3 reads TGTGCCAGCAGCTTGGTTCCCAGGAGGATAAGCTCTGGAAACACCATATATTTT.

This clone was found a few times. The V and J genes are TRBV9 and TRBJ2-3; 11 bases are shared with TRBD2. Germline CDR1 SGDLS, CDR2 YYNGEE. With 0 bases clipped from V and 2 bases from J, the junction kept 8 bases outside the gene matches. The length of the CDR3 is 18 residues. In DNA form, the CDR3 reads TGTGCCAGCAGCGTAGGGTCGCTAGCGGGGGGTTACACAGATACGCAGTATTTT. Amino acids: CASSVGSLAGGYTDTQYF. Full variable domain (missing parts from reference TRBV9 and TRBJ2-3): DSGVTQTPKHLITATGQRVTLRCSPRSGDLSVYWYQQSLDQGLQFLIQYYNGEERAKGNILERFSAQQFPDLHSELNLSSLELGDSALYFCASSVGSLAGGYTDTQYFGPGTRLTVL.

The CDR3 loop reads CASKGVGTDTQYF. The CDR3 DNA reads TGTGCCAGCAAGGGAGTGGGTACAGATACGCAGTATTTT. The chain uses TRBV6-5 and TRBJ2-3, with a weak D call TRBD2 (5 bases). The V gene lost 7 bases and the J gene lost 3 bases, with 11 bases spanning the gap. The germline gives CDR1 MNHEY, CDR2 SVGAGI. The CDR3 has 13 residues.

The chain is built from TRBV5-1 and TRBJ1-5; D unresolved. Trimming shortened V by 0 bases and J by 6 bases, and 10 bases separated the two germline ends. This CDR3 region has 14 residues. Per germline, CDR1 SGHRS and CDR2 YFSETQ. CDR3 protein: CASSLDSSAQPQHF. For the CDR3, the DNA is TGCGCCAGCAGCTTGGACAGTTCCGCTCAGCCCCAGCATTTT.

This clone has just a few counts. V and J are TRBV4-1 and TRBJ2-7; TRBD1 aligns across 8 bases. The CDR3 loop spans 18 amino acids. Germline CDR1 and CDR2: MGHRA and YSYEKL. Trimming removed 2 bases from V and 3 bases from J; junction bases left unmatched: 15. Written as DNA, the CDR3 is TGCGCCAGCAGCCAAAGGCCTTCGACAGGGGAGAAGGGCTACGAGCAGTACTTC. Its protein product is CASSQRPSTGEKGYEQYF.

The chain employs TRBV27 and TRBJ1-3; the D gene is possibly TRBD1 (6 bases). V dropped 6 bases and J dropped 1 base, with 10 bases sitting between them. Germline assignment: CDR1 MNHEY and CDR2 SMNVEV (reference sequence). This CDR3 spans 14 amino acids. DNA for the CDR3: TGTGCCAGCAGGGGGGCGACATCTGGAAACACCATATATTTT. Protein product: CASRGATSGNTIYF.

V and J are TRBV12-3 or TRBV12-4 and TRBJ2-1; 9 positions match TRBD1. With V trimmed by 6 bases and J by 14 bases, 5 bases remained unmatched. The CDR3 consists of 11 residues. The CDR3 protein is CASSVDRGEFF. The CDR3 nucleotides read TGTGCCAGCAGCGTCGACAGGGGGGAGTTCTTC.

The chain couples TRBV29-1 to TRBJ1-2; TRBD1 might be the D (5 bases). V was shortened by 5 bases and J by 3 bases, with 16 bases between the two germline ends. Germline V gene data show CDR1 as SQVTM and CDR2 as ANQGSEA. CDR3 length: 14 residues. The DNA of the CDR3 is TGCAGCGTTAAGCCAGGGATGGTGGACTATGGCTACACCTTC. Translation: CSVKPGMVDYGYTF.

The chain joins TRBV24-1 to TRBJ2-5; the match to TRBD1 covers 7 bases. Per the germline V gene, CDR1 is KGHDR and CDR2 is SFDVKD. CDR3 length: 18 amino acids. V shed 1 base, J shed 2 bases, and the junction held 12 bases outside the gene matches. CDR3 in amino acids: CATSDLSGDRKGQETQYF. The CDR3 DNA reads TGTGCCACCAGTGATTTATCCGGGGACAGAAAAGGGCAAGAGACCCAGTACTTC.

V usage is TRBV9 and J usage is TRBJ1-1; weak D call: TRBD1 (6 bases). V was pared by 3 bases and J by 7 bases, with 16 bases between. The germline CDR1 and CDR2 sequences are SGDLS and YYNGEE. There are 14 residues in the CDR3. DNA of the CDR3: TGTGCCAGCAGCGCGGGGGGGACACCCATTGAAGCTTTCTTT. Amino acids: CASSAGGTPIEAFF.

The V gene is TRBV25-1, the J gene TRBJ2-1, with 8 nucleotides matching TRBD1. CDR3 length: 15 residues. Per germline, CDR1 MGHDK and CDR2 SYGVNS. The V segment lost 4 bases and the J segment 6 bases; nucleotides outside the gene matches: 8. CDR3: CASSAMDRDTNEQFF. The CDR3 DNA is TGTGCCAGCAGTGCAATGGACAGGGATACCAATGAGCAGTTCTTC.

CDR3 DNA sequence: TGTGCCAGCCACAGACAGGGCCCGAACACTGAAGCTTTCTTT. This sequence encodes CASHRQGPNTEAFF. The genes are TRBV2 and TRBJ1-1; TRBD1 matches 7 bases. Germline assignment: CDR1 SNHLY and CDR2 FYNNEI. V gave up 8 bases and J gave up 1 base; unmatched junction bases: 7. The CDR3 is 14 amino acids.

V is TRBV3-1 (or the pseudogene TRBV3-2) and J is TRBJ2-7; D uncertain. CDR1 and CDR2 from the germline V gene are LGHDT and YNNKEL (reference sequence). The V and J ends lost 1 base and 2 bases respectively, with 12 bases between them. The CDR3 has 15 amino acids. DNA for the CDR3: TGTGCCAGCAGCCAAGGGGTACAGAGAGCCTACGAGCAGTACTTC. Protein: CASSQGVQRAYEQYF.